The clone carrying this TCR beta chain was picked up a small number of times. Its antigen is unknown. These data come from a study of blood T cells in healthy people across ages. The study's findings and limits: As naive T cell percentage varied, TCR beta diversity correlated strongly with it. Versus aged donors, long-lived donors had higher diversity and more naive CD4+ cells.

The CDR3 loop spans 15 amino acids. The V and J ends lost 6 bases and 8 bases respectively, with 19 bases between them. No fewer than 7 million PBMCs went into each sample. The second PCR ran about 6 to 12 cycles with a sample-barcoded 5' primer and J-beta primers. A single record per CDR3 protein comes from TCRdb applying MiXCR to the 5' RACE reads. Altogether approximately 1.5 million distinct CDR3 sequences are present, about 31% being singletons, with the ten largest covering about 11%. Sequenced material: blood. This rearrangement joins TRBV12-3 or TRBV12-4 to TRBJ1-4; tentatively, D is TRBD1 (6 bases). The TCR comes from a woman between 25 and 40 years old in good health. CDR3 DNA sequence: TGTGCCAGCAGACCTACAGGGACGTCGGCCGAAAAACTGTTTTTT. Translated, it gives CASRPTGTSAEKLFF.